This TCR beta chain appears in the sequencing data of a study of T-cell memory formation after mild COVID-19. Overall study findings and caveats: The study found balanced CD4/CD8 in clones contracting day 15 to 85 and a CD4+ lean in later expanders. Chiefly within CM and EM were the contracting CD4+ clones; CD8+ ones were within EMRA.

This CDR3 has 14 residues. Germline V lookup: CDR1 LGHNA, CDR2 YNFKEQ. V gave up 5 bases and J gave up 3 bases, with 13 bases separating them. The authors produced TCR alpha and TCR beta cDNA libraries with sample barcodes and UMIs by 5'RACE using constant-segment primers. One entry per CDR3 protein results from TCRdb running MiXCR on the 5' RACE reads. The sample lists under 300,000 distinct CDR3 sequences, roughly 8% seen once, with approximately 23% in the top ten. Of note for this clonotype: The antigen is undetermined.

Specimen: PBMCs or a T cell subset sorted from them (not recorded which). The receptor's source is a man aged 18 to 30 who had mild COVID-19 (a few samples of this study predate the infection). Cell type and time point are not known. The chain couples TRBV4-2 to TRBJ2-5; D is unclear. Here the CDR3 reads CASSKVDQEETQYF. In nucleotides, the CDR3 is TGTGCCAGCAGCAAGGTGGACCAGGAAGAGACCCAGTACTTC.